This is a list of T cell receptor beta chains from one sample in a study of blood T cells in healthy people across ages. TCRdb ran MiXCR on the 5' RACE reads and lists one entry per CDR3 protein. Of hundreds of thousands of distinct CDR3 sequences listed, 40% to 45% are singletons. The sequenced material came from blood. Source of these receptors: an older man in good health. Each CDR3 is given with its conserved first and last residue. The D gene is left open where the match is weak. Clone size, where shown, is once, few, many, or a class for clones that have expanded.

clone_size: once; j_call: TRBJ2-7; d_call: TRBD2; v_call: TRBV3-1; cdr3_aa: CASSPGVAGGSYNEQYF; cdr3_nt: TGTGCCAGCAGCCCGGGCGTAGCGGGAGGATCCTACAATGAGCAGTACTTC
clone_size: once; j_call: TRBJ1-4; d_call: .; v_call: TRBV6-1; cdr3_aa: CASSEAHRVEKLFF; cdr3_nt: TGTGCCAGCAGTGAAGCGCACAGGGTTGAAAAACTGTTTTTT
clone_size: once; j_call: TRBJ2-5; d_call: TRBD2; v_call: TRBV20-1; cdr3_aa: CSAVALAGVWGKEEAQYF; cdr3_nt: TGCAGTGCTGTGGCTCTAGCGGGAGTATGGGGAAAGGAAGAGGCCCAGTACTTC
clone_size: once; j_call: TRBJ2-5; d_call: TRBD2; v_call: TRBV12-5; cdr3_aa: CASGTSGGRQETQYF; cdr3_nt: TGTGCTAGTGGTACTAGCGGGGGCCGCCAAGAGACCCAGTACTTC
clone_size: .; j_call: TRBJ2-1; d_call: TRBD2; v_call: TRBV6-5; cdr3_aa: CASSYSRLAGGDRNNEQFF; cdr3_nt: TGTGCCAGCAGTTACTCGAGGCTAGCGGGGGGGGACCGAAACAATGAGCAGTTCTTC
clone_size: .; j_call: TRBJ2-1; d_call: TRBD2; v_call: TRBV11-2; cdr3_aa: CASSRNSGGSYNEQFF; cdr3_nt: TGTGCCAGCAGCCGAAATAGCGGGGGTTCCTACAATGAGCAGTTCTTC
clone_size: .; j_call: TRBJ1-5; d_call: .; v_call: TRBV7-2; cdr3_aa: CASSLSGNNQPQHF; cdr3_nt: TGTGCCAGCAGCTTATCTGGGAACAATCAGCCCCAGCATTTT
clone_size: .; j_call: TRBJ2-5; d_call: .; v_call: TRBV5-5; cdr3_aa: CASSLGPARRGPQETQYF; cdr3_nt: TGTGCCAGCAGCTTGGGCCCGGCTAGGCGGGGACCACAAGAGACCCAGTACTTC
clone_size: .; j_call: TRBJ2-1; d_call: .; v_call: TRBV2; cdr3_aa: CASIPFSGGEQFF; cdr3_nt: TGTGCCAGCATTCCGTTTAGCGGCGGTGAGCAGTTCTTC
clone_size: .; j_call: TRBJ2-5; d_call: TRBD1; v_call: TRBV6-2/TRBV6-3; cdr3_aa: CASSYEGQGEMETQYF; cdr3_nt: TGTGCCAGCAGTTACGAAGGACAGGGGGAGATGGAGACCCAGTACTTC
clone_size: many; j_call: TRBJ2-7; d_call: .; v_call: TRBV9; cdr3_aa: CASSVDGRDYEQYF; cdr3_nt: TGTGCCAGCAGCGTAGATGGCAGAGACTACGAGCAGTACTTC
clone_size: .; j_call: TRBJ2-1; d_call: TRBD2; v_call: TRBV24-1; cdr3_aa: CATAEREDEQFF; cdr3_nt: TGTGCCACCGCTGAGCGGGAGGATGAGCAGTTCTTC
clone_size: .; j_call: TRBJ1-6; d_call: .; v_call: TRBV7-3; cdr3_aa: CASSLTGAGNSPLHF; cdr3_nt: TGTGCCAGCAGCTTAACGGGAGCAGGCAATTCACCCCTCCACTTT
clone_size: .; j_call: TRBJ1-1; d_call: .; v_call: TRBV4-2; cdr3_aa: CASSRDKLNTEAFF; cdr3_nt: TGTGCCAGCAGTCGCGATAAACTGAACACTGAAGCTTTCTTT
clone_size: few; j_call: TRBJ2-7; d_call: .; v_call: TRBV4-1; cdr3_aa: CASSQDSGPSYEQYF; cdr3_nt: TGCGCCAGCAGCCAAGATTCGGGGCCATCCTACGAGCAGTACTTC
clone_size: .; j_call: TRBJ2-7; d_call: TRBD2; v_call: TRBV12-5; cdr3_aa: CASGLARGGGRLAGGPYEQYF; cdr3_nt: TGTGCTAGTGGTTTGGCGCGCGGCGGCGGACGACTAGCGGGGGGGCCCTACGAGCAGTACTTC
clone_size: few; j_call: TRBJ2-1; d_call: TRBD2; v_call: TRBV18; cdr3_aa: CASSPSGASYNEQFF; cdr3_nt: TGTGCCAGCTCACCGAGCGGGGCTAGCTACAATGAGCAGTTCTTC
clone_size: many; j_call: TRBJ2-5; d_call: .; v_call: TRBV7-2; cdr3_aa: CASSPSGLETQYF; cdr3_nt: TGTGCCAGCAGCCCCTCCGGGTTGGAGACCCAGTACTTC
clone_size: few; j_call: TRBJ2-3; d_call: TRBD1; v_call: TRBV9; cdr3_aa: CASSAGTGGYTDTQYF; cdr3_nt: TGTGCCAGCAGCGCCGGGACAGGGGGTTACACAGATACGCAGTATTTT
clone_size: few; j_call: TRBJ2-5; d_call: .; v_call: TRBV3-1; cdr3_aa: CASSQALASQYF; cdr3_nt: TGTGCCAGCAGCCAAGCATTGGCAAGTCAGTACTTC
clone_size: few; j_call: TRBJ2-1; d_call: .; v_call: TRBV20-1; cdr3_aa: CSAADYNEQFF; cdr3_nt: TGCAGTGCTGCCGATTACAATGAGCAGTTCTTC
clone_size: few; j_call: TRBJ2-3; d_call: .; v_call: TRBV28; cdr3_aa: CASTQFARGDTQYF; cdr3_nt: TGTGCCAGCACCCAGTTTGCCCGTGGAGATACGCAGTATTTT
clone_size: few; j_call: TRBJ2-3; d_call: .; v_call: TRBV7-2; cdr3_aa: CASSLWAALQDTQYF; cdr3_nt: TGTGCCAGCAGCTTATGGGCCGCTCTTCAAGATACGCAGTATTTT
clone_size: few; j_call: TRBJ2-1; d_call: .; v_call: TRBV7-7; cdr3_aa: CASSLGVNGEQFF; cdr3_nt: TGTGCTAGCAGTCTAGGCGTCAATGGTGAGCAGTTCTTC
clone_size: many; j_call: TRBJ2-1; d_call: TRBD2; v_call: TRBV3-1; cdr3_aa: CASSRGLAVYNEQFF; cdr3_nt: TGTGCCAGCAGCCGAGGACTAGCGGTCTACAATGAGCAGTTCTTC
clone_size: few; j_call: TRBJ1-4; d_call: TRBD1; v_call: TRBV5-1; cdr3_aa: CASSLVGQGLEKLFF; cdr3_nt: TGCGCCAGCAGCTTGGTGGGACAGGGGCTTGAAAAACTGTTTTTT
clone_size: .; j_call: TRBJ2-1; d_call: TRBD1; v_call: TRBV7-2; cdr3_aa: CASSLLGQGFSRSYNEQFF; cdr3_nt: TGTGCCAGCAGCTTACTCGGACAGGGGTTTTCCCGCAGCTACAATGAGCAGTTCTTC
clone_size: .; j_call: TRBJ2-5; d_call: .; v_call: TRBV20-1; cdr3_aa: CSARPGQRIQETQYF; cdr3_nt: TGCAGTGCTAGACCCGGACAGAGAATTCAAGAGACCCAGTACTTC
clone_size: .; j_call: TRBJ1-1; d_call: .; v_call: TRBV7-9; cdr3_aa: CASSVPGKNTEAFF; cdr3_nt: TGTGCCAGCAGCGTTCCGGGAAAGAACACTGAAGCTTTCTTT
clone_size: .; j_call: TRBJ2-4; d_call: .; v_call: TRBV21-1; cdr3_aa: CASSKKREREMAKNIQYF; cdr3_nt: TGTGCCAGCAGCAAAAAGAGGGAAAGGGAAATGGCCAAAAACATTCAGTACTTC
clone_size: .; j_call: TRBJ2-7; d_call: TRBD1; v_call: TRBV20-1; cdr3_aa: CSADREYEQYF; cdr3_nt: TGCAGTGCTGACAGGGAATACGAGCAGTACTTC
clone_size: .; j_call: TRBJ2-7; d_call: .; v_call: TRBV7-2; cdr3_aa: CASSLGQNSQGSYEQYF; cdr3_nt: TGTGCCAGCAGCTTAGGGCAAAACAGTCAGGGGTCCTACGAGCAGTACTTC
clone_size: .; j_call: TRBJ2-1; d_call: TRBD1; v_call: TRBV15; cdr3_aa: CATSRGRGQGNNEQFF; cdr3_nt: TGTGCCACCAGCAGAGGTCGGGGACAGGGAAACAATGAGCAGTTCTTC
clone_size: many; j_call: TRBJ2-5; d_call: .; v_call: TRBV7-2; cdr3_aa: CASSHGTPWEQYF; cdr3_nt: TGTGCCAGCAGCCACGGGACGCCTTGGGAGCAGTACTTC
clone_size: few; j_call: TRBJ2-5; d_call: .; v_call: TRBV2; cdr3_aa: CASSAGGANQETQYF; cdr3_nt: TGTGCCAGCAGTGCGGGCGGGGCAAATCAAGAGACCCAGTACTTC
clone_size: .; j_call: TRBJ2-1; d_call: TRBD2; v_call: TRBV7-8; cdr3_aa: CASSPLLGVQRGRYNEQFF; cdr3_nt: TGTGCCAGCAGCCCCTTACTGGGGGTCCAGCGGGGGCGTTACAATGAGCAGTTCTTC
clone_size: few; j_call: TRBJ1-1; d_call: .; v_call: TRBV6-2/TRBV6-3; cdr3_aa: CASSRQSNTEAFF; cdr3_nt: TGTGCCAGCAGTAGACAATCGAACACTGAAGCTTTCTTT
clone_size: .; j_call: TRBJ2-7; d_call: .; v_call: TRBV7-2; cdr3_aa: CASSLEGGQYEQYF; cdr3_nt: TGTGCCAGCAGCTTAGAGGGGGGGCAATACGAGCAGTACTTC
clone_size: .; j_call: TRBJ1-6; d_call: .; v_call: TRBV7-2; cdr3_aa: CASSPRQGSYNSPLHF; cdr3_nt: TGTGCCAGCAGCCCTCGCCAAGGCTCCTATAATTCACCCCTCCACTTT
clone_size: few; j_call: TRBJ1-2; d_call: .; v_call: TRBV4-3; cdr3_aa: CASSRERTATSGYTF; cdr3_nt: TGCGCCAGCAGCCGGGAAAGGACGGCCACCTCTGGCTACACCTTC
clone_size: .; j_call: TRBJ2-1; d_call: .; v_call: TRBV29-1; cdr3_aa: CSVVKQTYNEQFF; cdr3_nt: TGCAGCGTGGTAAAACAGACCTACAATGAGCAGTTCTTC
clone_size: .; j_call: TRBJ2-7; d_call: TRBD1; v_call: TRBV4-1; cdr3_aa: CASSPLPRGSSYEQYF; cdr3_nt: TGCGCCAGCAGCCCTTTACCCAGGGGGTCTTCGTACGAGCAGTACTTC
clone_size: few; j_call: TRBJ1-5; d_call: .; v_call: TRBV4-2; cdr3_aa: CASSQAQSGGSNQPQHF; cdr3_nt: TGTGCCAGCAGCCAAGCGCAGTCGGGGGGGAGCAATCAGCCCCAGCATTTT
clone_size: few; j_call: TRBJ2-1; d_call: TRBD1; v_call: TRBV7-9; cdr3_aa: CASNRDSTYNEQFF; cdr3_nt: TGTGCCAGCAACCGGGACAGTACCTACAATGAGCAGTTCTTC
clone_size: .; j_call: TRBJ1-1; d_call: .; v_call: TRBV29-1; cdr3_aa: CSASVLNTEAFF; cdr3_nt: TGCAGCGCGTCGGTCCTGAACACTGAGGCTTTCTTT
clone_size: .; j_call: TRBJ1-2; d_call: TRBD1; v_call: TRBV28; cdr3_aa: CASSLRGQGGYYGYTF; cdr3_nt: TGTGCCAGCAGTTTGCGGGGACAGGGAGGGTATTATGGCTACACCTTC
clone_size: .; j_call: TRBJ2-7; d_call: .; v_call: TRBV7-6; cdr3_aa: CASSLGDTTEQYF; cdr3_nt: TGTGCCAGCAGCTTAGGGGACACAACCGAGCAGTACTTC
clone_size: .; j_call: TRBJ2-5; d_call: .; v_call: TRBV10-1; cdr3_aa: CARGQFHGAQYF; cdr3_nt: TGCGCCAGAGGACAGTTCCATGGGGCCCAGTACTTC
clone_size: few; j_call: TRBJ2-1; d_call: TRBD2; v_call: TRBV4-1; cdr3_aa: CASSQDVAGANEQFF; cdr3_nt: TGCGCCAGCAGCCAAGATGTAGCGGGAGCTAATGAGCAGTTCTTC
clone_size: .; j_call: TRBJ1-2; d_call: TRBD1; v_call: TRBV6-2/TRBV6-3; cdr3_aa: CASTYADRGIYGYTF; cdr3_nt: TGTGCCAGCACCTACGCGGACAGGGGAATCTATGGCTACACCTTC
clone_size: few; j_call: TRBJ2-3; d_call: .; v_call: TRBV7-9; cdr3_aa: CASSPQSRGYTDTQYF; cdr3_nt: TGTGCCAGCAGCCCCCAAAGCAGGGGCTACACAGATACGCAGTATTTT
clone_size: .; j_call: TRBJ1-1; d_call: .; v_call: TRBV4-3; cdr3_aa: CASSQDWGAAEAFF; cdr3_nt: TGCGCCAGCAGCCAAGATTGGGGGGCTGCTGAAGCTTTCTTT
clone_size: .; j_call: TRBJ2-7; d_call: TRBD1; v_call: TRBV5-1; cdr3_aa: CASSVGQGHYEQYF; cdr3_nt: TGCGCCAGCAGCGTCGGACAGGGACACTACGAGCAGTACTTC